The clone carrying this T cell receptor (beta chain) was counted once. The data were obtained in a study of blood T cell repertoires in COVID-19. Study as a whole: PBMCs, B-cell-depleted T cells, or T cells were the source of the cDNA or gDNA that made up the material.

In the authors' methods: Reference gene primer amplification gave estimated nucleated cell counts. TCRdb's table, derived via immunoSEQ multiplex PCR, lists solely in-frame clones and lacks some. The D gene and trimming were derived from the DNA, and the V and J assignments and clone size from that table. Of about 170,000 clones listed, approximately 90% are singletons. The CDR3 extends over 15 amino acids. Germline CDR1 MNHEY, CDR2 SMNVEV (reference sequence). Trimming left V 1 base short and J 3 bases short, with 10 bases between. The chain employs TRBV27 and TRBJ1-3; TRBD1 might be the D (5 bases). The sequencing sample was made of peripheral blood. This TCR was recovered from a man aged 18 to 29 with COVID-19, enrolled during active disease. CDR3 nucleotide sequence: TGTGCCAGCAGTTTATATATAGGGGATGGAAACACCATATATTTT. This sequence encodes CASSLYIGDGNTIYF.